The 13 T cell receptor beta chains listed next were all sequenced from one sample in a study of cytomegalovirus exposure and HLA in healthy donors. PCR amplification relied on 60 Vbeta primers (plus 13 Jbeta primers). Libraries were prepared by immunoSEQ multiplex PCR; TCRdb keeps only in-frame clonotypes and omits some of them. Of about 150,000 clones listed, 73% are singletons. The sample was PBMCs. The receptors shown here come from a woman younger than 35 in good health and CMV-seropositive.

The chain recombines TRBV30 with TRBJ2-1; D remains unclear. V was clipped by 2 bases and J by 10 bases, with 21 bases between them. The CDR3 totals 15 residues. Germline-derived CDR1 and CDR2 are GTSNPN and SVGIG (reference sequence). The CDR3 sequence: CAWSYWRSSWKEQFF. For the CDR3, the DNA is TGTGCCTGGAGTTATTGGCGGTCCAGCTGGAAGGAGCAGTTCTTC.

Notes on this clone: One end of the junction does not line up with germline, which may come from a read error. The chain carries TRBV7-9 and TRBJ2-7, with TRBD2 identical over 9 bases. Germline CDR1 is SEHNR and CDR2 is FQNEAQ (reference sequence). CDR3 length: 15 residues. The CDR3 reads CSSSHIAGETYEQYF. The CDR3 DNA is TGTTCCAGCAGCCACATAGCGGGAGAAACTTACGAGCAGTACTTC.

This clone was detected only a few times. The CDR3 region has the DNA TGTGCCACCAGCAGACACGTTACAGGGGGAGAGTATGGCTACACCTTC. Residues: CATSRHVTGGEYGYTF. The rearrangement uses TRBV15 and TRBJ1-2; 8 bases are shared with TRBD1. J gave up 5 bases and V 2 bases, and 10 bases lay outside the gene matches. CDR3 length equals 16 residues. Germline CDR1 LNHNV, CDR2 YYDKDF (reference sequence).

DNA of the CDR3: TGTGCCAGCAGTATGTCGACAGCTAACTATGGCTACACCTTC. It codes for CASSMSTANYGYTF. The gene calls are TRBV6-5 and TRBJ1-2; D is possibly TRBD1 (5 bases). Germline V gene lookup returns CDR1 MNHEY and CDR2 SVGAGI. The CDR3 totals 14 residues. Trimming removed 5 bases at V and 0 bases at J, with 10 bases between.

This clone was detected a few times. The chain links TRBV6-4 to TRBJ2-1; tentative D call: TRBD2 (7 bases). The CDR3 runs to 14 residues. V lost 2 bases to trimming and J lost 7 bases, with 12 bases between them. Germline V gene lookup returns CDR1 MRHNA and CDR2 SNTAGT. The CDR3 DNA sequence: TGTGCCAGCAGTGACGGGGGGGCCGTGAATGAGCAGTTCTTC. Its protein is CASSDGGAVNEQFF.

The rearrangement links TRBV18 to TRBJ2-3, with D possibly matching TRBD2 (6 bases). The CDR3 is 16 amino acids. Trimming stripped 6 bases from V and 0 bases from J, with 16 bases between. Germline CDR1 is KGHSH and CDR2 is LQKENI. The CDR3 nucleotides are TGTGCCAGCTCCCACCCCGTGGGGGGAAGCACAGATACGCAGTATTTT. As protein: CASSHPVGGSTDTQYF.

The chain uses TRBV5-1 and TRBJ2-5; D perhaps matches TRBD2 (5 bases). Trimming removed 0 bases from V and 2 bases from J, with 11 bases in between. The CDR3 has 15 residues. Germline CDR1 is SGHRS and CDR2 is YFSETQ. As DNA, the CDR3 is TGCGCCAGCAGCTTGGCAGGAGACTATCAAGAGACCCAGTACTTC. Amino acids: CASSLAGDYQETQYF. Combining the CDR3 with reference TRBV5-1 and TRBJ2-5 gives the whole variable domain KAGVTQTPRYLIKTRGQQVTLSCSPISGHRSVSWYQQTPGQGLQFLFEYFSETQRNKGNFPGRFSGRQFSNSRSEMNVSTLELGDSALYLCASSLAGDYQETQYFGPGTRLLVL.

V is TRBV6-1 and J is TRBJ2-1; 7 nucleotides agree with TRBD1. This CDR3 is 13 amino acids long. CDR1 and CDR2 from the germline V gene are MNHNS and SASEGT. Trimming took 8 bases from V and 2 from J; bases not matched to a gene: 3. For the CDR3, the DNA is TGTGCCAGCCGAAGGGGGCCCTACAATGAGCAGTTCTTC. Translating gives CASRRGPYNEQFF.

This rearrangement joins TRBV7-8 to TRBJ2-1; D is uncertain. The CDR3 consists of 14 residues. CDR1 and CDR2 from the germline V gene are SGHVS and FQNEAQ. V was pared by 5 bases and J by 0 bases, with 8 bases between. CDR3 nucleotide sequence: TGTGCCAGCAGCCCTGAGGCCTCCTACAATGAGCAGTTCTTC. This encodes CASSPEASYNEQFF. The entire variable domain, with the rest obtained from reference TRBV7-8 and TRBJ2-1, is as follows: GAGVSQSPRYKVAKRGQDVALRCDPISGHVSLFWYQQALGQGPEFLTYFQNEAQLDKSGLPSDRFFAERPEGSVSTLKIQRTQQEDSAVYLCASSPEASYNEQFFGPGTRLTVL.

The chain employs TRBV5-8 and TRBJ1-5; D is undetermined. Trimming took 6 bases from V and 8 from J, leaving 9 bases between them. The CDR3 spans 11 residues. The germline CDR1 and CDR2 sequences are SGHTS and YDEGEE. The CDR3 DNA sequence: TGTGCCAGCACAGGAATGGAGCCCCAGCATTTT. Translating gives CASTGMEPQHF.

To note about this clone: The junction departs from germline at one end; a sequencing error may be responsible. V and J are TRBV7-8 and TRBJ1-6; perhaps TRBD1 as D (5 bases). This CDR3 is 16 amino acids long. Per germline, CDR1 SGHVS and CDR2 FQNEAQ. The CDR3: CASSFHPDTSYSALHF. DNA for the CDR3: TGTGCCAGCAGCTTTCACCCGGACACTTCTTATTCAGCCCTCCACTTT. The entire variable domain, with the rest obtained from reference TRBV7-8 and TRBJ1-6, is as follows: GAGVSQSPRYKVAKRGQDVALRCDPISGHVSLFWYQQALGQGPEFLTYFQNEAQLDKSGLPSDRFFAERPEGSVSTLKIQRTQQEDSAVYLCASSFHPDTSYSALHFGNGTRLTVT.

This sequence joins TRBV28 and TRBJ1-1, with D possibly matching TRBD1 (5 bases). There are 13 residues in the CDR3. Germline values: CDR1 MDHEN, CDR2 SYDVKM. Trimming cost V 3 bases and J 9 bases, with 14 bases left between them. CDR3 nucleotides: TGTGCCAGCAGTTTGGGGCGTGCGCCCAAAGCTTTCTTT. This encodes CASSLGRAPKAFF.

The chain employs TRBV19 and TRBJ1-2, with 8 bases identical to TRBD1. J was trimmed by 3 bases and V by 6 bases; bases with no gene match: 3. This CDR3 is built from 13 residues. CDR1 is LNHDA, CDR2 SQIVND, per germline (reference sequence). The CDR3 here is CASRLTGDYGYTF. The CDR3 bases are TGTGCCAGTAGACTGACAGGGGACTATGGCTACACCTTC.